Below are 29 T cell receptor beta chains sequenced from a single sample in a study of T cell responses to AZD1222 COVID-19 vaccine. Sequencing used immunoSEQ multiplex PCR; TCRdb keeps in-frame clones, though not all of them. Its clone listing holds around 150,000 clones. The sequenced sample consisted of peripheral blood. These receptors were taken from an adult in good health.

The chain has TRBV30 and TRBJ2-2; a possible D gene is TRBD2 (6 bases). V was clipped by 5 bases and J by 0 bases, with 10 bases between them. The CDR3 is 14 residues long. Germline loops: CDR1 GTSNPN, CDR2 SVGIG (reference sequence). The CDR3 DNA sequence: TGTGCCTGGGGGGGGAATACGAACACCGGGGAGCTGTTTTTT. Protein product: CAWGGNTNTGELFF.

The rearrangement uses TRBV20-1 and TRBJ1-2; D is ambiguous. Germline V gene lookup returns CDR1 DFQATT and CDR2 SNEGSKA (reference sequence). This CDR3 spans 12 amino acids. V lost 7 bases and J lost 4, with 13 bases in between. The CDR3 is CSVSWGSYGYTF. CDR3 sequence (DNA): TGCAGTGTTAGTTGGGGAAGCTATGGCTACACCTTC.

This chain connects TRBV15 to TRBJ1-6, with D tentatively TRBD1 (5 bases). CDR1 and CDR2 (germline): LNHNV, YYDKDF (reference sequence). This CDR3 is 15 amino acids long. V was cut by 1 base and J by 5 bases, with 9 bases left in between. CDR3 nucleotides: TGTGCCACCAGCAGAGTAGACAGCAATAATTCACCCCTCCACTTT. It specifies CATSRVDSNNSPLHF.

This chain uses TRBV10-1 with TRBJ2-1, with 9 bases aligning to TRBD2. Germline V gene data show CDR1 as WNHNN and CDR2 as SYGVQD (reference sequence). This CDR3 has 15 residues. The ends lost 4 bases at V and 6 bases at J; junction bases unmatched: 7. In nucleotides, the CDR3 is TGCGCCAGCAGTGGGAGCGGGGGGTTGTTCAATGAGCAGTTCTTC. The encoded protein is CASSGSGGLFNEQFF.

V usage is TRBV24-1 and J usage is TRBJ2-1, with D tentatively TRBD1 (5 bases). The V end was cut by 5 bases, the J end by 5 bases, with 15 bases between. Germline lookup yields CDR1 KGHDR and CDR2 SFDVKD. The length of the CDR3 is 15 residues. The CDR3 coding sequence is TGTGCCACCAGTGGGGGCCCCCTCGAAAACAATGAGCAGTTCTTC. Its protein product is CATSGGPLENNEQFF.

The chain carries TRBV6-5 and TRBJ1-1; 7 bases map to TRBD1. CDR3 length: 14 residues. CDR1 is MNHEY, CDR2 SVGAGI, per germline. V lost 5 bases to trimming and J lost 1 base; unmatched junction nucleotides: 4. CDR3 bases: TGTGCCAGCAGTCCCGGACAGGCGAACACTGAAGCTTTCTTT. Amino acid sequence: CASSPGQANTEAFF.

V and J are TRBV5-4 and TRBJ2-5, with a weak D call TRBD2 (6 bases). CDR1 and CDR2 (germline): SGHNT, YYREEE (reference sequence). The V and J ends lost 0 bases and 0 bases respectively, with 15 bases between them. The CDR3 has 17 residues. Here the CDR3 reads CASSLDIPGVNQETQYF. The CDR3 region has the DNA TGTGCCAGCAGCTTGGATATTCCGGGGGTGAACCAAGAGACCCAGTACTTC.

The chain recombines TRBV2 with TRBJ1-1; D is possibly TRBD1 (6 bases). CDR1 SNHLY and CDR2 FYNNEI come from the germline V gene. The CDR3 extends over 12 amino acids. Trimming took 3 bases from V and 6 from J, leaving 8 bases between them. CDR3 amino acids: CASSEQGPEAFF. The CDR3 DNA follows: TGTGCCAGCAGTGAGCAGGGGCCTGAAGCTTTCTTT.

The chain recombines TRBV30 with TRBJ1-1, with D perhaps TRBD1 (5 bases). Between the trimmed V and J ends, which lost 0 bases and 4 bases, there was a span of 15 bases. This CDR3 region has 15 residues. Germline values: CDR1 GTSNPN, CDR2 SVGIG (reference sequence). This CDR3 is CAWSVAGTPSTEAFF. CDR3 DNA sequence: TGTGCCTGGAGTGTCGCAGGGACCCCTAGCACTGAAGCTTTCTTT.

The V gene is TRBV7-8, the J gene TRBJ2-3, with D unclear. Germline V gene lookup returns CDR1 SGHVS and CDR2 FQNEAQ. V lost 0 bases, J lost 1 base, and 2 bases lay in between. This CDR3 region has 13 residues. The CDR3 protein is CASSLARTDTQYF. CDR3 nucleotide sequence: TGTGCCAGCAGCTTAGCCCGCACAGATACGCAGTATTTT.

This rearrangement joins TRBV5-1 to TRBJ2-3; D is undetermined. Germline V gene sequence: CDR1 SGHRS, CDR2 YFSETQ. Trimming stripped 4 bases from V and 0 bases from J, with 12 bases between. The CDR3 is made up of 15 amino acids. The CDR3 DNA is TGCGCCAGCAGCGGAACGATAACTAGCACAGATACGCAGTATTTT. Residues: CASSGTITSTDTQYF.

V gene TRBV11-3 combines with J gene TRBJ1-1, with D possibly TRBD1 on 5 matching bases. Trimming left V 3 bases short and J 3 bases short, with 11 bases between. In germline, CDR1 is SGHNT, CDR2 YENEEA. The CDR3 spans 14 residues. CDR3: CASSFGGLHTEAFF. DNA for the CDR3: TGTGCCAGCAGCTTTGGGGGATTGCACACTGAAGCTTTCTTT.

This CDR3 reads CASSGREFGGADTQYF. The CDR3, as DNA: TGTGCCAGCAGCGGAAGGGAGTTCGGGGGGGCAGATACGCAGTATTTT. The gene calls are TRBV9 and TRBJ2-3, with 8 bases fitting TRBD2. Per the germline V gene, CDR1 is SGDLS and CDR2 is YYNGEE. CDR3 length equals 16 residues. The J segment lost 4 bases and the V segment lost 3 bases, leaving 10 bases of the junction unmatched.

Points on this clone: Other DNA sequences in this specimen translate into the identical CDR3. The chain has TRBV7-2 and TRBJ1-1; D call uncertain. The germline CDR1 and CDR2 sequences are SGHTA and FQGNSA. Trimming removed 3 bases from V and 1 base from J, with 6 bases in between. The CDR3 sequence is 13 residues long. In nucleotides, the CDR3 is TGTGCCAGCAGCTTGGGTAGGAACACTGAAGCTTTCTTT. It specifies CASSLGRNTEAFF.

The chain recombines TRBV7-9 with TRBJ2-3; no definite D call. V lost 3 bases and J lost 2, with 9 bases in between. CDR1 SEHNR and CDR2 FQNEAQ come from the germline V gene (reference sequence). The CDR3 spans 14 residues. DNA of the CDR3: TGTGCCAGCAGCTTCAACGCAGCCACAGATACGCAGTATTTT. It specifies CASSFNAATDTQYF.

V gene TRBV6-4 combines with J gene TRBJ1-5, with D hard to call. Germline loops: CDR1 MRHNA, CDR2 SNTAGT. This CDR3 contains 13 residues. Trimming shortened V by 6 bases and J by 6 bases, and 12 bases separated the two germline ends. The CDR3 sequence: CASRMKESQPQHF. CDR3 DNA: TGTGCCAGCAGGATGAAGGAGAGTCAGCCCCAGCATTTT.

The J gene is TRBJ2-5, the V gene TRBV29-1; no firm D call. This CDR3 has 14 residues. In germline, CDR1 is SQVTM, CDR2 ANQGSEA. The germline V and J ends were trimmed by 3 bases and 5 bases, with 16 bases remaining between them. The CDR3 loop reads CSVDPTRAEETQYF. CDR3 nucleotides: TGCAGCGTTGACCCGACCCGTGCGGAGGAGACCCAGTACTTC.

V and J are TRBV7-8 and TRBJ1-1; 11 nucleotides align to TRBD1. Germline values: CDR1 SGHVS, CDR2 FQNEAQ. The CDR3 runs to 14 residues. Unmatched junction bases numbered 5, after V lost 5 bases and J lost 6 bases. The CDR3 nucleotides read TGTGCCAGCAGCCCAGGACAGGGGGCGTCTGAAGCTTTCTTT. It translates to CASSPGQGASEAFF.

J is TRBJ1-6 and V is TRBV4-1, with 8 nucleotides matching TRBD1. Trimming removed 3 bases from V and 0 bases from J; junction bases left unmatched: 4. The CDR3 consists of 17 residues. Germline V CDR1 and CDR2: MGHRA, YSYEKL. This CDR3 is CASSQVTGGSYNSPLHF. CDR3 nucleotide sequence: TGCGCCAGCAGCCAGGTAACAGGGGGCTCCTATAATTCACCCCTCCACTTT.

The V call is TRBV18, the J call TRBJ1-2; the D gene is possibly TRBD1 (6 bases). CDR3 length equals 13 residues. From germline, CDR1 is KGHSH and CDR2 LQKENI. With 4 bases removed from V and 2 bases from J, the gap between germline ends came to 8 bases. CDR3: CASSQDRNYGYTF. The CDR3 coding sequence is TGTGCCAGCTCACAGGACAGAAACTATGGCTACACCTTC.

J is TRBJ2-5 and V is TRBV5-6; TRBD1 might be the D (6 bases). Between the trimmed V and J ends, which lost 4 bases and 5 bases, there was a span of 12 bases. The CDR3 is 13 residues long. Looked up from germline, CDR1 is SGHDT and CDR2 is YYEEEE. The CDR3 sequence: CASSPGVWETQYF. The CDR3 coding sequence is TGTGCCAGCAGCCCAGGGGTCTGGGAGACCCAGTACTTC.

The gene calls are TRBV14 and TRBJ1-2, with D perhaps matching TRBD1 (5 bases). V was clipped by 4 bases and J by 2 bases, with 17 bases between them. The CDR3 sequence is 16 residues long. Germline CDR1 reads SGHDN; CDR2 reads FVKESK. CDR3 in amino acids: CASSLKVSQGNYGYTF. CDR3 nucleotide sequence: TGTGCCAGCAGCCTTAAGGTCTCGCAGGGCAACTATGGCTACACCTTC.

This chain uses TRBV5-1 with TRBJ1-3, with no clear D. V was clipped by 0 bases and J by 3 bases, with 7 bases between them. The CDR3 totals 14 residues. CDR1 and CDR2 (germline): SGHRS, YFSETQ. CDR3 loop: CASSLAGFGNTIYF. The CDR3 DNA sequence: TGCGCCAGCAGCTTGGCGGGGTTTGGAAACACCATATATTTT.

The rearrangement links TRBV7-3 to TRBJ2-7; possible D gene TRBD1, 6 bases. This CDR3 region has 15 residues. V gave up 2 bases and J gave up 7 bases, with 18 bases separating them. The germline gives CDR1 SGHTA, CDR2 FQGTGA. For the CDR3, the DNA is TGTGCCAGCAGCTTAGACACACAGGGATCGAGGGAGCAGTACTTC. Translated: CASSLDTQGSREQYF.

The genes are TRBV7-2 and TRBJ2-2, with 11 bases aligning to TRBD2. Germline trimming cut 0 bases from V and 0 bases from J; bases unmatched to any gene: 9. In germline, CDR1 is SGHTA, CDR2 FQGNSA. The CDR3 consists of 20 residues. DNA for the CDR3: TGTGCCAGCAGCTTAGCGGAGCTAGCGGGGGGCTGGTCGAACACCGGGGAGCTGTTTTTT. It yields the protein CASSLAELAGGWSNTGELFF.

The J gene is TRBJ2-3, the V gene TRBV29-1, with 8 bases identical to TRBD2. In germline, CDR1 is SQVTM, CDR2 ANQGSEA. This CDR3 comprises 14 residues. The ends lost 6 bases at V and 2 bases at J; junction bases unmatched: 7. In DNA, the CDR3 is TGCAGCGTGGCCGGGGGGGCCTACACAGATACGCAGTATTTT. This sequence encodes CSVAGGAYTDTQYF.

The chain employs TRBV12-5 and TRBJ1-3; 7 positions match TRBD1. Germline CDR1 LGHNT, CDR2 FRNRAP. The CDR3 has 16 amino acids. The V gene end was trimmed by 4 bases and the J gene end by 3 bases; junction bases not matched to a gene: 9. The CDR3 loop reads CASGSDYGTVGNTIYF. CDR3 in DNA: TGTGCTAGTGGTTCGGATTACGGGACAGTTGGAAACACCATATATTTT.

This chain links TRBV7-2 with TRBJ1-4; D may be TRBD1 (6 bases). The CDR3 runs to 15 residues. Germline V lookup: CDR1 SGHTA, CDR2 FQGNSA. Trimming took off 4 bases at V and 7 bases at J, with 16 bases between the two ends. DNA of the CDR3: TGTGCCAGCAGCTCAAGGGGGGGAGCCGGTGAAAAACTGTTTTTT. Protein sequence: CASSSRGGAGEKLFF.

The chain couples TRBV12-3 or TRBV12-4 to TRBJ2-5; 7 nucleotides agree with TRBD2. This CDR3 has 13 amino acids. V trimming: 6 bases; J trimming: 5 bases; junction bases outside the gene matches: 6. CDR3 nucleotides: TGTGCCAGCAGCCAGGGAGGGTGGGAGACCCAGTACTTC. It encodes CASSQGGWETQYF.